Sequencing of this T cell receptor beta chain was carried out in a study of blood T cell repertoires in COVID-19. The wider study: COVID-19 samples from acute and convalescent phases originated in the United States, Italy and Spain. PBMCs, B-cell-depleted T cells, or T cells provided the cDNA or gDNA that made up the material.

In the study's own analysis: The authors estimated nucleated cell counts from reference gene primer amplification. Some clones are missing from TCRdb's copy, which holds only in-frame ones; the method was immunoSEQ multiplex PCR. The D gene and trimming were derived from the DNA, and the V and J assignments and clone size from that table. The data show 200,000 to 250,000 clones, roughly 80% seen once. The sample comprised peripheral blood. The TCR sequence derives from a woman aged 70-85 years with active or convalescent COVID-19.

The CDR3 bases are TGTGCCAGCAGTTACGGGGGGTTCCAAGAGACCCAGTACTTC. It encodes CASSYGGFQETQYF. This chain connects TRBV6-2 or TRBV6-3 to TRBJ2-5; perhaps TRBD2 as D (6 bases). Germline lookup yields CDR1 MNHEY and CDR2 SVGEGT. The V gene lost 2 bases and the J gene lost 1 base, with 8 bases spanning the gap. The CDR3 runs 14 residues.